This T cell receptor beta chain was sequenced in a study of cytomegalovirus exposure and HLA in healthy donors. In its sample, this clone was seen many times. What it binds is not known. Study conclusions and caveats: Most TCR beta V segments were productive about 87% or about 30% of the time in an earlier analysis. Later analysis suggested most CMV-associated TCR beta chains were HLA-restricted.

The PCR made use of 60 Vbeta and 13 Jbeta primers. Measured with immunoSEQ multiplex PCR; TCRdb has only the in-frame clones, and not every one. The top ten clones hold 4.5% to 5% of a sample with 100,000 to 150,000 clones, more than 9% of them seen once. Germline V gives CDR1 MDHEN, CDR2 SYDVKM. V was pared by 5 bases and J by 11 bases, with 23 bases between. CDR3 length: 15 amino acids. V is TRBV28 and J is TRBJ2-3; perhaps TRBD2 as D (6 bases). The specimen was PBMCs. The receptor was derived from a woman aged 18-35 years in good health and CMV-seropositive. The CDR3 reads CASSAREALYGKQYF. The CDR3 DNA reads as TGTGCCAGCAGTGCGAGGGAGGCACTCTACGGGAAGCAGTATTTT. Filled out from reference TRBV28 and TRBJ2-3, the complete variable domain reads DVKVTQSSRYLVKRTGEKVFLECVQDMDHENMFWYRQDPGLGLRLIYFSYDVKMKEKGDIPEGYSVSREKKERFSLILESASTNQTSMYLCASSAREALYGKQYFGPGTRLTVL.